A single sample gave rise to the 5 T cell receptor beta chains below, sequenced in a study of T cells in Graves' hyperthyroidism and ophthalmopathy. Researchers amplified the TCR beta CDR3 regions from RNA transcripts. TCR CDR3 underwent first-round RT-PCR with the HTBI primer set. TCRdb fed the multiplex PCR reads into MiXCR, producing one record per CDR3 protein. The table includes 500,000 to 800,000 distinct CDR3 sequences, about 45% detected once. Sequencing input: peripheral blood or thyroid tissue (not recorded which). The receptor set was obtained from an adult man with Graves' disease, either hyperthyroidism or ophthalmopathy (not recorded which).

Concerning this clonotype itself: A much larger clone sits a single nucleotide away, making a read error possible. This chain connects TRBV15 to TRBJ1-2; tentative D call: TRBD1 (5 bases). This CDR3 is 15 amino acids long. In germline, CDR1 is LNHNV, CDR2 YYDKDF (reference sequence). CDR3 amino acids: CATSRGLGTDYGHTF. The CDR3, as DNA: TGTGCCACCAGCAGAGGCCTCGGGACGGATTATGGCCACACCTTC. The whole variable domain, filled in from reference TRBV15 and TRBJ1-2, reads DAMVIQNPRYQVTQFGKPVTLSCSQTLNHNVMYWYQQKSSQAPKLLFHYYDKDFNNEADTPDNFQSRRPNTSFCFLDIRSPGLGDTAMYLCATSRGLGTDYGHTFGSGTRLTVV.

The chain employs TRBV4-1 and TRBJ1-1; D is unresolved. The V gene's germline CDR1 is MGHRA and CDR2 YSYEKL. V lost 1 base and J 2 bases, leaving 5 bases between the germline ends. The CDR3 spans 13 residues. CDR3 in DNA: TGCGCCAGCAGCCAAGTTCCTAACACTGAAGCTTTCTTT. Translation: CASSQVPNTEAFF.

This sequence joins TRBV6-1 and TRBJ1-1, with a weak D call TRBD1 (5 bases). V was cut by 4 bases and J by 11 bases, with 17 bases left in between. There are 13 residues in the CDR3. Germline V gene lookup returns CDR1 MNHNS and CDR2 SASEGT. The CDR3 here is CASSADSQREAFF. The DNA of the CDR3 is TGTGCCAGCAGTGCCGACAGTCAACGTGAGGCTTTCTTT.

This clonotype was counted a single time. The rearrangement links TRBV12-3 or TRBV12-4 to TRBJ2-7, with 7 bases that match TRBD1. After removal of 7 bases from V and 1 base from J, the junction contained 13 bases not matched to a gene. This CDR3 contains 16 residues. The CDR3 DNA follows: TGTGCCAGCACCCCACTACCACAGGGGCGTTCCTACGAGCAGTACTTC. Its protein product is CASTPLPQGRSYEQYF.

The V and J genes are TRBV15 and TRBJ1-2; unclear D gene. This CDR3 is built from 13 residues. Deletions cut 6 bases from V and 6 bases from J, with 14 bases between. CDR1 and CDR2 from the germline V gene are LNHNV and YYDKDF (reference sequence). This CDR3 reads CATRETGVNGYTF. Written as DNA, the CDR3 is TGTGCCACCAGGGAGACCGGGGTAAATGGCTACACCTTC.